Below are 14 T cell receptor beta chains sequenced from a single sample in a study of CD8 T cells in ankylosing spondylitis (dated by TCRdb to between 2016 and 2019). The library was generated by 5' RACE. Sequencer: Illumina HiSeq 2500. TCRdb reran the public reads through fastp at Q25 and MiXCR, keeping productive beta chains. Here each entry gathers all rows of one CDR3 protein and keeps the most common genes and DNA. The sample contains about 160,000 distinct CDR3 sequences, approximately 44% of them found a single time. The top ten constitute 13% to 15% of the sample. What was sequenced was synovial fluid, either unsorted or a sorted T cell fraction (not recorded which). The receptors come from a male donor with ankylosing spondylitis.

V gene TRBV6-4 combines with J gene TRBJ2-2; TRBD2 might be the D (6 bases). The V end lost 8 bases, the J end lost 6 bases, and 13 bases lay between the germline ends. Germline V gene data show CDR1 as MRHNA and CDR2 as SNTAGT. The CDR3 sequence is 13 residues long. The DNA of the CDR3 is TGTGCCAGCTTCGGAGGGGAGGCCGGGGAGCTGTTTTTT. It encodes CASFGGEAGELFF.

DNA for the CDR3: TGTGCCAGCAGCCACACTGAATCTGCCTGGGATTACTACGAGCAGTACTTC. Protein sequence: CASSHTESAWDYYEQYF. The gene calls are TRBV7-9 and TRBJ2-7; D gene unclear. V lost 5 bases and J 3 bases, leaving 23 bases between the germline ends. This CDR3 has 17 residues. Germline V CDR1 and CDR2: SEHNR, FQNEAQ (reference sequence).

CDR3: CASSHPYGWLNTEAFF. The CDR3 DNA reads TGTGCCAGCAGTCATCCATATGGTTGGCTGAACACTGAAGCTTTCTTT. The chain links TRBV12-3 or TRBV12-4 to TRBJ1-1; D is unresolved. Trimming removed 5 bases at V and 0 bases at J, with 16 bases between. The CDR3 extends over 16 amino acids.

This clonotype came up a few times. The genes are TRBV12-3 or TRBV12-4 and TRBJ2-2, with TRBD2 matching over 8 bases. The CDR3 sequence is 16 residues long. Trimming cost V 6 bases and J 5 bases; bases outside gene matches: 11. The CDR3 loop is CASRLGERGWTGELFF. The CDR3 coding sequence is TGTGCCAGCAGACTGGGAGAGCGGGGGTGGACCGGGGAGCTGTTTTTT.

The rearrangement joins TRBV20-1 to TRBJ2-1, with 12 bases fitting TRBD2. Germline V gives CDR1 DFQATT, CDR2 SNEGSKA (reference sequence). V dropped 7 bases and J dropped 1; count of bases not matched to a gene: 8. The CDR3 runs to 16 residues. For the CDR3, the DNA is TGCAGTGTCCTTAGACTAGCGGGAGTGTCCTACAATGAGCAGTTCTTC. It yields the protein CSVLRLAGVSYNEQFF.

This clonotype was counted only a few times. The chain is built from TRBV6-5 and TRBJ1-1; D is undetermined. With 2 bases removed from V and 6 bases from J, the gap between germline ends came to 10 bases. The germline gives CDR1 MNHEY, CDR2 SVGAGI. CDR3 length: 13 amino acids. The CDR3 bases are TGTGCCAGCAGTTACCGAGTGCAGGCTGAAGCTTTCTTT. This translates into CASSYRVQAEAFF.

The table lists this clonotype with a count of one. The chain couples TRBV20-1 to TRBJ1-5; the D is unclear. This CDR3 has 14 residues. Germline CDR1 reads DFQATT; CDR2 reads SNEGSKA (reference sequence). V gave up 1 base and J gave up 3 bases, with 10 bases separating them. CDR3 loop: CSARGTTDNQPQHF. DNA of the CDR3: TGCAGTGCTAGAGGGACTACCGACAATCAGCCCCAGCATTTT.

V and J are TRBV7-6 and TRBJ2-7, with D tentatively TRBD2 (6 bases). The length of the CDR3 is 11 residues. V lost 1 base and J lost 9, with 7 bases in between. CDR1 and CDR2 (germline): SGHVS, FNYEAQ. CDR3: CASSLGRAQYF. The DNA for the CDR3 is TGTGCCAGCAGCTTAGGGAGGGCGCAGTACTTC. Together with reference TRBV7-6 and TRBJ2-7, the CDR3 gives the full variable domain: GAGVSQSPRYKVTKRGQDVALRCDPISGHVSLYWYRQALGQGPEFLTYFNYEAQQDKSGLPNDRFSAERPEGSISTLTIQRTEQRDSAMYRCASSLGRAQYFGPGTRLTVT.

This clonotype was picked up a small number of times. The V gene is TRBV4-2, the J gene TRBJ2-3; 13 bases map to TRBD2. The CDR3 length is 17 residues. Germline values: CDR1 LGHNA, CDR2 YNFKEQ. Trimming cost V 4 bases and J 4 bases; bases outside gene matches: 8. The DNA for the CDR3 is TGTGCCAGCAGCCCAAAACTAGCGGGGGGGCCCGCAGATACGCAGTATTTT. This codes for CASSPKLAGGPADTQYF.

The chain employs TRBV5-1 and TRBJ2-1; D is possibly TRBD2 (6 bases). V lost 6 bases to trimming and J lost 8 bases, with 21 bases between them. The CDR3 has 15 residues. The germline gives CDR1 SGHRS, CDR2 YFSETQ. The CDR3 protein is CASTPLAGSGDEQFF. The CDR3 bases are TGCGCCAGCACACCCTTGGCGGGAAGTGGCGATGAGCAGTTCTTC.

This clonotype was detected a few times. This chain's CDR3 is CASSWGWGNNEQFF. CDR3 bases: TGTGCCAGCAGTTGGGGCTGGGGGAACAATGAGCAGTTCTTC. The chain couples TRBV28 to TRBJ2-1, with D tentatively TRBD1 or TRBD2 (5 bases each). The CDR3 covers 14 residues. Germline V gene sequence: CDR1 MDHEN, CDR2 SYDVKM. V dropped 4 bases and J dropped 5 bases, with 12 bases sitting between them.

This clonotype was detected a few times. The chain carries TRBV6-2 or TRBV6-3 and TRBJ1-5; the D is unclear. The germline gives CDR1 MNHEY, CDR2 SVGEGT. This CDR3 is built from 15 residues. Trimming removed 2 bases from V and 3 bases from J, with 11 bases in between. CDR3 sequence reads: CASSYDISNNQPQHF. The DNA for the CDR3 is TGTGCCAGCAGTTACGACATCTCTAACAATCAGCCCCAGCATTTT.

The CDR3 here is CASSPPLDRGASPLHF. CDR3 nucleotides: TGTGCCAGCAGCCCCCCCCTGGACAGGGGCGCTTCACCCCTCCACTTT. The chain links TRBV7-9 to TRBJ1-6, with 9 bases fitting TRBD1. CDR1 is SEHNR and CDR2 is FQNEAQ in the germline V gene (reference sequence). This CDR3 has 16 amino acids. With 5 bases clipped from V and 9 bases from J, the junction kept 11 bases outside the gene matches.

The rearrangement joins TRBV11-1 to TRBJ2-3; D unclear. The CDR3 runs to 14 residues. Per germline, CDR1 SGHAT and CDR2 FQDESV (reference sequence). Trimming took off 3 bases at V and 2 bases at J, with 9 bases between the two ends. CDR3 bases: TGTGCCAGCAGCTTCTTTACTTTCACAGATACGCAGTATTTT. Translation: CASSFFTFTDTQYF.